These T cell receptor beta chains were read from a single sample in a study of CD8 T cells in Susac syndrome. From the immunoSEQ multiplex PCR reads, TCRdb called clonotypes with MiXCR, one entry per CDR3 protein. This sample carries some 100,000 distinct CDR3 sequences, approximately 95% of them seen once, and the ten largest clones take 0.25% to 0.35%. Sequenced: CD8+ T cells from PBMCs. The receptors here all came from a human donor with Susac syndrome. The CDR3 runs from the conserved cysteine through the conserved F or W. Fields, in order: D gene, clone size, V gene, J gene, CDR3 DNA, CDR3 protein. A D gene is named only where the DNA matches it firmly. Clone size is not always given. Where it is, it says once, few, many or a class for expanded clones.

>-|-|TRBV13|TRBJ2-5
TGTGCCAGCAGCTTACGGACTACCCCACGGGAGACCCAGTACTTC
CASSLRTTPRETQYF
>-|-|TRBV15|TRBJ2-1
TGTGCCACCAGCAGAGATAGAGGGGGTTTGTACAATGAGCAGTTCTTC
CATSRDRGGLYNEQFF
>-|-|TRBV12-3/TRBV12-4|TRBJ1-2
TGTGCCAGCAGTCCCCCGGCGGAAACTTATGGCTACACCTTC
CASSPPAETYGYTF
>-|-|TRBV13|TRBJ1-2
TGTGCCAGCACGGGACAAGAGAACTATGGCTACACCTTC
CASTGQENYGYTF
>-|once|TRBV3-1|TRBJ1-5
TGTGCCAGCAGCCAAGATCTGGGGGGGGGCAATCAGCCCCAGCATTTT
CASSQDLGGGNQPQHF
>-|-|TRBV24-1|TRBJ2-3
TGTGCCCTAAGATGCGGCAGACGCGATACGCAGTATTTT
CALRCGRRDTQYF
>-|-|TRBV27|TRBJ1-1
TGTGCCAGCAGTTTTGAGCACACGAACACTGAAGCTTTCTTT
CASSFEHTNTEAFF
>-|-|TRBV5-4|TRBJ2-1
TGTGCCAGCAGCCAAGGGGGCTACAATGAGCAGTTCTTC
CASSQGGYNEQFF
>-|-|TRBV4-1|TRBJ1-2
TGCGCCAGCAGCCAAGAAGGATCGGCTGCCCACCACTTC
CASSQEGSAAHHF
>-|-|TRBV25-1|TRBJ1-6
TGTGCCAGCAGTCCCTCCTATAATTCACCCCTCCACTTT
CASSPSYNSPLHF
>-|-|TRBV7-3|TRBJ1-1
TGTGCCAGCAGCCGGGGGGATAGCCCCCATGAAGCTTTCTTT
CASSRGDSPHEAFF
>-|-|TRBV25-1|TRBJ2-5
TGTGCCAGCGGGGATGAGTCGGAGACCCAGTACTTC
CASGDESETQYF
>TRBD1|-|TRBV25-1|TRBJ1-2
TGTGCCAGCAGGTCAGGGGGCGACGGCTACACCTTC
CASRSGGDGYTF
>-|-|TRBV6-4|TRBJ1-2
TGTGCCAGCAGTGACAACTATGGCTACACCTTC
CASSDNYGYTF
>-|-|TRBV9|TRBJ2-2
TGTGCCAGCAGCGTACATTTCCAGAGGAACACCGGGGAGCTGTTTTTT
CASSVHFQRNTGELFF
>-|-|TRBV20-1|TRBJ2-1
TGCAGTGCCGCGCAGGCGGGCAGTGAGCAGTTCTTC
CSAAQAGSEQFF
>-|-|TRBV2|TRBJ1-1
TGTGCCAGCCGGGAGGAACGGGGTAGGAACACTGAAGCTTTCTTT
CASREERGRNTEAFF
>TRBD2|-|TRBV9|TRBJ2-7
TGTGCCAGCAGCAGAAGCGGGGAGAGAAACGAGCAGTACTTC
CASSRSGERNEQYF
>TRBD1|few|TRBV11-2|TRBJ1-1
TGTGCCAGCAGCGACCGTCGACAGGGTTCCGGGGCTTTCTTT
CASSDRRQGSGAFF
>TRBD1|-|TRBV14|TRBJ2-5
TGTGCCAGCAGCCACAGGACAGGGGAAGAGACCCAGTACTTC
CASSHRTGEETQYF
>-|-|TRBV12-3/TRBV12-4|TRBJ2-7
TGTGCCAGCAGTCGGCTAGTTGGCGAGCAGTACTTC
CASSRLVGEQYF
>-|-|TRBV12-3/TRBV12-4|TRBJ2-5
TGTGCCAGCAGGACAAACCAAATCCAAGAGACCCAGTACTTC
CASRTNQIQETQYF
>-|-|TRBV4-2|TRBJ2-7
TGTGCCAGCAGCCAAGTCTTTCGGGCTGGGGGGGCCCAGAACGAGCAGTACTTC
CASSQVFRAGGAQNEQYF
>-|-|TRBV25-1|TRBJ2-7
TGTGCCACCCGGAACTACGAGCAGTACTTC
CATRNYEQYF
>-|-|TRBV13|TRBJ2-5
TGTGCCAGCAGCTTTGGGGGGCCCCAAGAGACCCAGTACTTC
CASSFGGPQETQYF
>-|-|TRBV29-1|TRBJ1-3
TGCAGCGTTGAAGCCCTCGTCCAAGGAAACACCATATATTTT
CSVEALVQGNTIYF
>-|-|TRBV7-9|TRBJ2-7
TGTGCCAGCAGCGAGCGGGACAGACCCTACGAGCAGTACTTC
CASSERDRPYEQYF
>-|-|TRBV27|TRBJ2-7
TGTGCCAGCTCCCTCTGGGACGGCTCCTACGAGCAGTACTTC
CASSLWDGSYEQYF
>-|-|TRBV10-2|TRBJ2-5
TGCGCCAGCAGTGAGGACAGGTTTACAGAGACCCAGTACTTC
CASSEDRFTETQYF
>-|-|TRBV7-3|TRBJ2-4
TGTGCCAGCAGCGTTACAGGGATTTCGGACATTCAGTACTTC
CASSVTGISDIQYF
>TRBD1|-|TRBV7-2|TRBJ2-6
TGTGCCAGCAGCTTAGCCGGACAGGGGGCCTCTGTGGCCAACGTCCTGACTTTC
CASSLAGQGASVANVLTF
>-|once|TRBV20-1|TRBJ2-1
TGCAGTGCTAGAGATGGCGGGACCCAGTTTTACAATGAGCAGTTCTTC
CSARDGGTQFYNEQFF
>-|-|TRBV27|TRBJ2-7
TGTGCCAGCAGTTTGATATCGGGCAGGGGCAGGCACGAGCAGTACTTC
CASSLISGRGRHEQYF
>-|-|TRBV29-1|TRBJ2-1
TGCAGCGTTCAAGGACTCAGGCACCATGAGCAGTTCTTC
CSVQGLRHHEQFF
>TRBD1|-|TRBV29-1|TRBJ1-1
TGCAGCGGATGGACAGGCGAAACCACTGAAGCTTTCTTT
CSGWTGETTEAFF
>TRBD1|-|TRBV11-2|TRBJ1-5
TGTGCCAGCAGCCCGGGACAGGGGTCGCAGCCCCAGCATTTT
CASSPGQGSQPQHF
>-|-|TRBV24-1|TRBJ2-3
TGTGCCACCAGTGCCGGGTTGCCCACAGATACGCAGTATTTT
CATSAGLPTDTQYF
>-|few|TRBV18|TRBJ1-1
TGTGCCAGCTCACCACGGGAGAACACTGAAGCTTTCTTT
CASSPRENTEAFF